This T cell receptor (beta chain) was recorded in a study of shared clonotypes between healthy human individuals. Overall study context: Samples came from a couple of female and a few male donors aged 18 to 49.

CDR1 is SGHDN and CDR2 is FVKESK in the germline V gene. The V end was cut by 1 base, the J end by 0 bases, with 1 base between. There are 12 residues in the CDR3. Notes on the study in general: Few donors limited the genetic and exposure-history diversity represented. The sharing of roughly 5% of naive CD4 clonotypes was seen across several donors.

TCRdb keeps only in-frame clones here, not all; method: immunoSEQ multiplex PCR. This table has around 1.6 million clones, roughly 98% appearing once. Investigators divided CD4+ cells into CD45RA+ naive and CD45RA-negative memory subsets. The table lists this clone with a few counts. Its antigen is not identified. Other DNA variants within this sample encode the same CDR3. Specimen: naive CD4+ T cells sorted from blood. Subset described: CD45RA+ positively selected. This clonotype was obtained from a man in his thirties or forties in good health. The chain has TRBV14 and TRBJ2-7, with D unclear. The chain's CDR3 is CASSQVSYEQYF. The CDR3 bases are TGTGCCAGCAGCCAAGTCTCCTACGAGCAGTACTTC.